This T cell receptor (beta chain) was retrieved from a study of cytomegalovirus exposure and HLA in healthy donors. Findings and caveats of the study: There were reportedly fewer N-insertions in an Asian-associated ancestry cluster than the roughly 670-donor mean, in a later analysis. Later work found that TCR association rates differed between HLA loci; DRB1 had the most and HLA-C the fewest. Later analysis demonstrated an association between a missense DCLRE1C variant and TCR beta V- and J-gene trimming. Several of the most significant clusters were apparently associated with common viral pathogens in a later analysis.

It was with 60 Vbeta and 13 Jbeta primers that the PCR ran. Only in-frame clones appear in the TCRdb table, and some are missing; sequencing was by immunoSEQ multiplex PCR. Of roughly 130,000 clones in the sample, approximately 85% are singletons; the top ten hold over 1.5%. About this clone itself: Its target is not known.

Sequencing was carried out using PBMCs. This TCR came from a boy younger than 18 in good health and CMV-seronegative.

CDR3 in amino acids: CASSITSGQETQYF. The DNA of the CDR3 is TGTGCCAGTAGTATCACTAGCGGGCAAGAGACCCAGTACTTC. This sequence joins TRBV19 and TRBJ2-5, with TRBD2 matching 9 bases. CDR1 is LNHDA, CDR2 SQIVND, per germline (reference sequence). Trimming at V came to 3 bases and at J to 2 bases, leaving 1 base not matched to a gene. CDR3 length equals 14 residues.